A selection of T cell receptor beta chains follows, all from one sample in a study of cytomegalovirus exposure and HLA in healthy donors. Here immunoSEQ multiplex PCR was the method, and the copy in TCRdb shows in-frame clones only, minus some. The profile covers around 99,000 clones, with about three quarters appearing a single time and roughly 8.2% taken by the ten largest. The sequencing input was PBMCs. Receptor source: a man younger than 40 in good health and CMV-seronegative. The CDR3 runs from the conserved cysteine through the conserved F or W. Fields, in order: V gene, D gene, clone size, J gene, CDR3 DNA, CDR3 protein. A D gene is named only where the DNA matches it firmly. Only part of the rows carry a size: once, few, many, or a class if the clone is expanded.

V: TRBV28
D: NA
size: NA
J: TRBJ2-2
DNA: TGTGCCAGCAGTTTAAGGGCAGGGGTTGGGTTCACCGGGGAGCTGTTTTTT
CDR3: CASSLRAGVGFTGELFF

V: TRBV15
D: TRBD2
size: NA
J: TRBJ2-7
DNA: TGTGCCACCAGCAGAGATCGGGGCGGGAGGGGGTACGAGCAGTACTTC
CDR3: CATSRDRGGRGYEQYF

V: TRBV7-6
D: TRBD2
size: NA
J: TRBJ2-2
DNA: TGTGCCAGCAGCTTAGAATGGGGGGTCCGAGGGAGGGTCACCGGGGAGCTGTTTTTT
CDR3: CASSLEWGVRGRVTGELFF

V: TRBV7-3
D: TRBD1
size: NA
J: TRBJ1-1
DNA: TGTGCCAGCAGAACATTAATGGACAGGGGGCGGAGGGTAGTCACTGAAGCTTTCTTT
CDR3: CASRTLMDRGRRVVTEAFF

V: TRBV5-1
D: TRBD2
size: few
J: TRBJ2-1
DNA: TGCGCCAGCAGCCCCTCCGGGACTAGCGTGAACAATGAGCAGTTCTTC
CDR3: CASSPSGTSVNNEQFF

V: TRBV5-6
D: NA
size: NA
J: TRBJ2-7
DNA: TGTGCCAGCAGCCTACTGCTGGACAGTTCCTACGAGCAGTACTTC
CDR3: CASSLLLDSSYEQYF

V: TRBV5-4
D: TRBD1
size: NA
J: TRBJ1-1
DNA: TGTGCCAGCAGCAATCCCGGGACAGGGAACACTGAAGCTTTCTTT
CDR3: CASSNPGTGNTEAFF

V: TRBV19
D: NA
size: NA
J: TRBJ1-1
DNA: TGTGCCAGTAGTATAACTTCCACTTTAGGGAGCACTGAAGCTTTCTTT
CDR3: CASSITSTLGSTEAFF

V: TRBV4-1
D: NA
size: NA
J: TRBJ2-7
DNA: TGCGCCAGCAGCCAAGGCACAGGTTTCTCCTACGAGCAGTACTTC
CDR3: CASSQGTGFSYEQYF

V: TRBV5-1
D: TRBD2
size: NA
J: TRBJ2-7
DNA: TGCGCCAGCAGCGTACCGGGACTAGCGGGAAGATCCTACGAGCAGTACTTC
CDR3: CASSVPGLAGRSYEQYF

V: TRBV7-6
D: NA
size: few
J: TRBJ2-1
DNA: TGTGCCAGCAGCTTACTGAGCTCCTACAATGAGCAGTTCTTC
CDR3: CASSLLSSYNEQFF

V: TRBV28
D: TRBD1
size: NA
J: TRBJ1-2
DNA: TGTGCCAGCAGTTTTAAGGGACAGCTAACTAACTATGGCTACACCTTC
CDR3: CASSFKGQLTNYGYTF

V: TRBV4-1
D: NA
size: NA
J: TRBJ2-7
DNA: TGCGCCAGCAGCCAAGAATCGCGGGGTTTTGCCTACGAGCAGTACTTC
CDR3: CASSQESRGFAYEQYF

V: TRBV5-4
D: NA
size: NA
J: TRBJ1-2
DNA: TGTGCCAGCAGCTTGGGGCAGGGGCGAGACTATGGCTACACCTTC
CDR3: CASSLGQGRDYGYTF

V: TRBV29-1
D: NA
size: once
J: TRBJ2-7
DNA: TGCAGCGTTGGTCGGGGCGAGCAGTACTTC
CDR3: CSVGRGEQYF

V: TRBV5-1
D: NA
size: few
J: TRBJ2-5
DNA: TGCGCCAGCAGCATCGGTGACATCGTCCAAGAGACCCAGTACTTC
CDR3: CASSIGDIVQETQYF

V: TRBV19
D: TRBD2
size: NA
J: TRBJ2-5
DNA: TGTGCCAGTAGTAGGATGGGGACTAGTGGGGAGACCCAGTACTTC
CDR3: CASSRMGTSGETQYF

V: TRBV5-1
D: TRBD2
size: few
J: TRBJ2-7
DNA: TGCGCCAGCAGCTTGTTGGGGGGGACCTACGAGCAGTACTTC
CDR3: CASSLLGGTYEQYF

V: TRBV4-1
D: TRBD1
size: NA
J: TRBJ1-5
DNA: TGCGCCAGCAGCGTGGGACAGAATAGCAATCAGCCCCAGCATTTT
CDR3: CASSVGQNSNQPQHF

V: TRBV25-1
D: TRBD1
size: NA
J: TRBJ2-7
DNA: TGTGCCAGCAGTGTGACAGGGGGGCGCGACTCCTACGAGCAGTACTTC
CDR3: CASSVTGGRDSYEQYF

V: TRBV27
D: TRBD1
size: once
J: TRBJ1-1
DNA: TGTGCCAGCTGCTCCGGACAGGGTGACACTGAAGCTTTCTTT
CDR3: CASCSGQGDTEAFF

V: TRBV5-3
D: TRBD2
size: NA
J: TRBJ2-7
DNA: TGTGCCAGAAGCTTGCTCCGGGAGGGCCCCTACGAGCAGTACTTC
CDR3: CARSLLREGPYEQYF

V: TRBV7-9
D: NA
size: NA
J: TRBJ2-5
DNA: TGTGCCAGCAGCTTAACCGGGGTTCCCCAAGAGACCCAGTACTTC
CDR3: CASSLTGVPQETQYF

V: TRBV19
D: NA
size: NA
J: TRBJ1-2
DNA: TGTGCCAGTAGTATTGGGCTTGCCTATGGCTACACCTTC
CDR3: CASSIGLAYGYTF

V: TRBV9
D: NA
size: NA
J: TRBJ2-3
DNA: TGTGCCAGCAGCGTAGAATCAACCTACACAGATACGCAGTATTTT
CDR3: CASSVESTYTDTQYF

V: TRBV30
D: TRBD1
size: once
J: TRBJ1-5
DNA: TGTGCCTGGAGTGTGACAGGGTTTGAGCCCCAGCATTTT
CDR3: CAWSVTGFEPQHF

V: TRBV21-1
D: NA
size: NA
J: TRBJ2-7
DNA: TGTGCCAGCAGCAAAAAGGAGGTTTACTACGAGCAGTACTTC
CDR3: CASSKKEVYYEQYF

V: TRBV12-5
D: TRBD1
size: NA
J: TRBJ2-7
DNA: TGTGCTAGTGGTTCTCGGACAGGCCCCTACGAGCAGTACTTC
CDR3: CASGSRTGPYEQYF

V: TRBV7-9
D: NA
size: few
J: TRBJ2-5
DNA: TGTGCCAGCAGCGGACCCGGGACATTCCTACAAGAGACCCAGTACTTC
CDR3: CASSGPGTFLQETQYF

V: TRBV29-1
D: NA
size: NA
J: TRBJ2-5
DNA: TGCAGCGTGCGGCGGCTAGCTCAAGAGACCCAGTACTTC
CDR3: CSVRRLAQETQYF

V: TRBV6-1
D: NA
size: NA
J: TRBJ1-2
DNA: TGTGCCAGCACCCTCCAGTCTGTTTATGGCTACACCTTC
CDR3: CASTLQSVYGYTF

V: TRBV2
D: NA
size: NA
J: TRBJ1-5
DNA: TGTGCCGGGGCTAGGGGGAATGATCAGCCCCAGCATTTT
CDR3: CAGARGNDQPQHF

V: TRBV19
D: NA
size: NA
J: TRBJ1-5
DNA: TGTGCCAGTAGGGCGGCGGGTAATCAGCCCCAGCATTTT
CDR3: CASRAAGNQPQHF

V: TRBV6-1
D: TRBD1
size: NA
J: TRBJ2-1
DNA: TGTGCCAGCAGCGAAGTACCGGGACAGGGCCACAATGAGCAGTTCTTC
CDR3: CASSEVPGQGHNEQFF

V: TRBV18
D: NA
size: NA
J: TRBJ1-1
DNA: TGTGCCAGCTCACGTACTTCAGATCCGGGATCCTCATTAACTGAAGCTTTCTTT
CDR3: CASSRTSDPGSSLTEAFF

V: TRBV5-1
D: NA
size: once
J: TRBJ1-5
DNA: TGCGCCAGCAGCCTCGGGGGTTCGGGCAATCAGCCCCAGCATTTT
CDR3: CASSLGGSGNQPQHF

V: TRBV9
D: NA
size: few
J: TRBJ2-5
DNA: TGTGCCAGCAGCGCGGGGGGCTGGGAGACCCAGTACTTC
CDR3: CASSAGGWETQYF

V: TRBV5-1
D: NA
size: NA
J: TRBJ2-1
DNA: TGCGCCAGCAGCTTGTCACTAGTAGGTAATGAGCAGTTCTTC
CDR3: CASSLSLVGNEQFF

V: TRBV5-1
D: TRBD2
size: NA
J: TRBJ2-5
DNA: TGCGCCAGCAGCTTACCGGGACTAGCCCAAGAGACCCAGTACTTC
CDR3: CASSLPGLAQETQYF

V: TRBV30
D: NA
size: NA
J: TRBJ2-1
DNA: TGTGCCTGGAGGAACAGACCCACCTCCTACAATGAGCAGTTCTTC
CDR3: CAWRNRPTSYNEQFF

V: TRBV19
D: NA
size: few
J: TRBJ2-7
DNA: TGTGCCAGTAGTATAGTGGGGGGTTTGTCCGAGCAGTACTTC
CDR3: CASSIVGGLSEQYF

V: TRBV6-1
D: NA
size: once
J: TRBJ2-7
DNA: TGTGCCAGCAGTGAACTTGGGATCGGGGGTTTGACCTACGAGCAGTACTTC
CDR3: CASSELGIGGLTYEQYF

V: TRBV6-6
D: TRBD2
size: NA
J: TRBJ2-5
DNA: TGTGCCAGCAGTTACTACAGTCTAGCGGGGATAGAGACCCAGTACTTC
CDR3: CASSYYSLAGIETQYF

V: TRBV11-2
D: NA
size: NA
J: TRBJ2-3
DNA: TGTGCCAGCAGCTCGCGGGACTCAACAGATACGCAGTATTTT
CDR3: CASSSRDSTDTQYF

V: TRBV30
D: NA
size: NA
J: TRBJ2-5
DNA: TGTGCCTGCAGACCTAGGACGGGAGCGGGGACCCAGTACTTC
CDR3: CACRPRTGAGTQYF